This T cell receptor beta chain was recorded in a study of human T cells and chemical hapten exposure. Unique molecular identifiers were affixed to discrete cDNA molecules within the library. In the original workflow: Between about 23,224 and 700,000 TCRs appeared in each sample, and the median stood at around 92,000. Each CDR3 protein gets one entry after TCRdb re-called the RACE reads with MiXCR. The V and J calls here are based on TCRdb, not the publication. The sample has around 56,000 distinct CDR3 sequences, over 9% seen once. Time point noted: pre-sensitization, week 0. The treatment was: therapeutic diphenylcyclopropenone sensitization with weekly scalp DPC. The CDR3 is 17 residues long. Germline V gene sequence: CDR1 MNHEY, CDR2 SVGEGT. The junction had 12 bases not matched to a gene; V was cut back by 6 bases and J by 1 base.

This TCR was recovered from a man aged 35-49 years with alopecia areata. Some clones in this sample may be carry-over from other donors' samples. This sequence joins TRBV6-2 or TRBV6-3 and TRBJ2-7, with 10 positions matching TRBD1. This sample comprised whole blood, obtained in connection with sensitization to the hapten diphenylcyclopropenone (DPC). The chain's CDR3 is CASRQRDRGGGSYEQYF. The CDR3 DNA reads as TGTGCCAGCAGGCAACGGGACAGGGGAGGAGGATCCTACGAGCAGTACTTC.